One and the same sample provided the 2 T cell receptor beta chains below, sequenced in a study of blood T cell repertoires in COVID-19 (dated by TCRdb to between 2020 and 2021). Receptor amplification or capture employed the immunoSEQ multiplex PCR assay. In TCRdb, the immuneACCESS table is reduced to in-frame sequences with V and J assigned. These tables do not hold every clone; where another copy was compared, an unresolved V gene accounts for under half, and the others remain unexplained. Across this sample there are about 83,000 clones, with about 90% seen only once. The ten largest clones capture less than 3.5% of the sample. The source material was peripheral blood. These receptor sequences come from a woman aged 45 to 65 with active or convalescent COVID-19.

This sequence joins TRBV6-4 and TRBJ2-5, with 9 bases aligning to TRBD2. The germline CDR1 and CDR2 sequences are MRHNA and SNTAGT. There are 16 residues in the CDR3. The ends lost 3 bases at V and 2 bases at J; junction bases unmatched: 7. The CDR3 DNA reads TGTGCCAGCAGTGAGGTAGCGGGGGCCGTACAAGAGACCCAGTACTTC. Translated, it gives CASSEVAGAVQETQYF.

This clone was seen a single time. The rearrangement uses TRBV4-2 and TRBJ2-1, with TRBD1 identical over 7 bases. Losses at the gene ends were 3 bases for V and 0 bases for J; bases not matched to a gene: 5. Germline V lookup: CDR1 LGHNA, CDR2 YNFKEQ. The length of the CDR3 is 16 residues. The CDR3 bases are TGTGCCAGCAGCCAGCTACAGGGGAGCTCCTACAATGAGCAGTTCTTC. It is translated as CASSQLQGSSYNEQFF.